This T cell receptor beta chain was recorded in a study of regulatory T cells in long-lasting Graves disease. Study-wide context: For a period under 3 months, newly diagnosed Graves' patients had taken antithyroid drugs. Findings of the study overall: New patients shared roughly 980 public clonotypes, fewer than the approximately 3,000 shared by persistent patients.

For TCR beta, libraries came from iRepertoire HTBI primers and Arm-PCR of CDR3 regions. TCRdb re-called the multiplex PCR reads with MiXCR, one entry per CDR3 protein. The table records 350,000 to 500,000 distinct CDR3 sequences, roughly 15% of them present only once. About this clonotype itself: What it recognizes is unknown.

Time point in this sample: newly diagnosed GD, antithyroid drugs for less than 3 months. Preparation of the TCR library used RNA extracted from PBMCs. It was an endocrinology department in Xi'an, China, that provided the patients. This same sample was also taken into another study, of T cells in Graves' hyperthyroidism and ophthalmopathy.

The receptor's source is a woman aged 30 to 39 with Graves disease. The material sequenced was peripheral blood mononuclear cells (PBMCs), taken at new diagnosis, from a patient treated with antithyroid drugs.

This CDR3 is CASSFVGQAYEQYF. Here the CDR3 DNA reads TGTGCCAGCAGTTTCGTAGGACAGGCTTACGAGCAGTACTTC. This rearrangement joins TRBV27 to TRBJ2-7; TRBD1 matches at 7 bases. Germline CDR1 is MNHEY and CDR2 is SMNVEV (reference sequence). V lost 3 bases and J lost 4; bases outside the gene matches: 6. The CDR3 contains 14 residues.